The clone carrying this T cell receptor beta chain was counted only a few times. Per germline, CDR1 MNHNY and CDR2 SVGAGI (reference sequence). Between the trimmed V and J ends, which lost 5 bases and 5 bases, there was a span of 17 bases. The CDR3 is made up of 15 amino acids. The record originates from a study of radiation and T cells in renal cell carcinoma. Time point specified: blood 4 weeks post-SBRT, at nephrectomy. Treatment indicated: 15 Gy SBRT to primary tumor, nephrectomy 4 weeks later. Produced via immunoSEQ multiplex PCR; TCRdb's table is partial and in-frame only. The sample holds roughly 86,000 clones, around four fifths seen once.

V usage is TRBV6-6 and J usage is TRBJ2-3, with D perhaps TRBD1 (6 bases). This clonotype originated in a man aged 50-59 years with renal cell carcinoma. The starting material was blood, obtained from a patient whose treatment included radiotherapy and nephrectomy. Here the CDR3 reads CASSTPQGWGDTQYF. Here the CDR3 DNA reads TGTGCCAGCAGTACCCCACAGGGATGGGGAGATACGCAGTATTTT.